These T cell receptor beta chains were read from a single sample in a study of T cells in localized non-small cell lung cancer. Sequenced by immunoSEQ multiplex PCR; TCRdb stores in-frame clones only, minus some. Among tens of thousands of clones, around 90% were seen once, and the ten largest hold around 20%. Sequenced material: peripheral blood, taken before any cancer treatment. These receptors were obtained from a man aged 35 to 70 with stage I squamous cell lung carcinoma. Each CDR3 is given without its conserved first and last residue. A D gene is named only where the DNA matches it firmly.

. | TRBV7-9 | ASSLAWGSTDTQY
. | TRBV7-9 | ASSPLQEYPPGELF
. | TRBV4-2 | ASSQDRLAAEQY
TRBD1 | TRBV4-1 | ASSPPDRAPYNEQF
TRBD1 | TRBV5-4 | ASSFARTGYEQY
. | TRBV4-1 | ASSHPDRLNTEAF
. | TRBV7-8 | ASRARTQGTNEKLF
. | TRBV18 | ASSPRITENTEAF
. | TRBV4-3 | ASSQDSLMNTEAF
. | TRBV18 | ASSPMGESYNEQF
. | TRBV7-7 | ASSPWGAAEQY
. | TRBV7-2 | ASSSTGTPPETQY
TRBD2 | TRBV9 | ASSSSGRIPYNEQF
. | TRBV19 | ASSLQRRPNEQF
. | TRBV11-2 | ASTSWTTRKNIQY
. | TRBV7-8 | ASSLQGATNEKLF
TRBD2 | TRBV7-9 | ASSLSLAGSYNEQF
. | TRBV30 | AWRVLAEQY
TRBD2 | TRBV28 | ASKIAGSSYNEQF
. | TRBV7-3 | ASSLNSYETQY
TRBD2 | TRBV4-2 | ASSPNLLAGGPREQF
TRBD1 | TRBV11-2 | ASSPPDREREQY
. | TRBV5-1 | ASSLQGLSTDTQY
TRBD1 | TRBV28 | ASSLQGVRQPQH
TRBD1 | TRBV6-1 | ASSLIWTGSNEQY
. | TRBV6-6 | ASSYSTAFEQF
. | TRBV9 | ASSPNSGHLYEQY
. | TRBV18 | ASSPSGTEAF
TRBD2 | TRBV11-2 | ASSLVWSGGNHEQY
TRBD2 | TRBV30 | AWRVAGVRETQY
. | TRBV19 | ASSIVQGNQETQY
. | TRBV5-8 | ASSLWSGVAGELF
. | TRBV12-5 | ASGLDLDTQY